One and the same sample provided the 14 T cell receptor beta chains below, sequenced in a study of regulatory T cells in long-lasting Graves disease. Construction of the TCR beta libraries employed iRepertoire HTBI primers in conjunction with Arm-PCR of CDR3 regions. TCRdb ran MiXCR on the multiplex PCR reads and lists one entry per CDR3 protein. There are some 440,000 distinct CDR3 sequences in the sample; less than 25% occur only once, and about 7.8% lies in the top ten. Time point noted: persistent/refractory GD, antithyroid drugs over 5 years with positive TRAb. From PBMCs, RNA was extracted and then used to make the TCR library. Sequenced material: peripheral blood mononuclear cells (PBMCs), taken when the disease was refractory, from a patient treated with antithyroid drugs. The receptors were sampled from a female donor with Graves disease.

The chain couples TRBV10-3 to TRBJ2-7, with D unresolved. This CDR3 region has 15 residues. The germline CDR1 and CDR2 sequences are ENHRY and SYGVKD. V was clipped by 4 bases and J by 0 bases, with 13 bases between them. The CDR3 coding sequence is TGTGCCATCAGTGTAGGTTCGGAGAGCTCCTACGAGCAGTACTTC. Translated: CAISVGSESSYEQYF.

This clonotype was picked up many times. The CDR3 DNA reads as TGTGCCAGCAGCCCCCCTAGCGGGACTCTCTACGAGCAGTACTTC. Translated, it gives CASSPPSGTLYEQYF. The chain combines TRBV7-8 with TRBJ2-7; TRBD2 matches 9 bases. After removal of 5 bases from V and 3 bases from J, the junction contained 8 bases not matched to a gene. Germline CDR1 and CDR2: SGHVS and FQNEAQ. The CDR3 has 15 residues. The full variable domain, completed using reference TRBV7-8 and TRBJ2-7, is GAGVSQSPRYKVAKRGQDVALRCDPISGHVSLFWYQQALGQGPEFLTYFQNEAQLDKSGLPSDRFFAERPEGSVSTLKIQRTQQEDSAVYLCASSPPSGTLYEQYFGPGTRLTVT.

The J gene is TRBJ2-2, the V gene TRBV29-1, with 9 bases identical to TRBD2. The germline CDR1 and CDR2 sequences are SQVTM and ANQGSEA. V dropped 1 base and J dropped 2; count of bases not matched to a gene: 2. CDR3 length equals 15 residues. The CDR3 is CSVEVAGVNTGELFF. The CDR3 DNA reads TGCAGCGTTGAAGTAGCGGGAGTTAACACCGGGGAGCTGTTTTTT.

Ten or more counts support this clonotype. A read error may account for a junction end that differs from germline. The chain uses TRBV2 and TRBJ2-7; D not resolved. The CDR3 totals 15 residues. CDR1 is SNHLY and CDR2 is FYNNEI in the germline V gene. In DNA form, the CDR3 reads TGTACCAGCAGTGAAGATCTAGGTGGTTCCTACGAGCAGTACTTC. Its translation: CTSSEDLGGSYEQYF.

The chain uses TRBV20-1 and TRBJ1-5; maybe TRBD1 (6 bases). V was trimmed by 1 base and J by 0 bases, leaving 22 bases between them. The V gene's germline CDR1 is DFQATT and CDR2 SNEGSKA (reference sequence). The CDR3 extends over 19 amino acids. The CDR3 DNA reads as TGCAGTGCTAGAGTAATGTCGGCAGGGGCCCTCCTTAGCAATCAGCCCCAGCATTTT. This codes for CSARVMSAGALLSNQPQHF.

This clonotype was seen repeatedly, ten times or more. This chain uses TRBV20-1 with TRBJ2-7; D remains ambiguous. V lost 0 bases and J 0 bases, leaving 9 bases between the germline ends. Germline CDR1 reads DFQATT; CDR2 reads SNEGSKA (reference sequence). The CDR3 contains 14 residues. The CDR3 DNA reads as TGCAGTGCTAGAGATCCGAGAGGCTCCTACGAGCAGTACTTC. Its protein product is CSARDPRGSYEQYF.

This clonotype came up many times. The chain couples TRBV29-1 to TRBJ1-5, with D perhaps matching TRBD1 (6 bases). Germline loops: CDR1 SQVTM, CDR2 ANQGSEA. The CDR3 contains 13 residues. Trimming removed 7 bases at V and 2 bases at J, with 12 bases between. CDR3 region: CSAGRGGNQPQHF. CDR3 DNA: TGCAGCGCCGGCAGGGGAGGCAATCAGCCCCAGCATTTT.

The sample holds many counts of this clonotype. The rearrangement uses TRBV20-1 and TRBJ1-2, with a weak D call TRBD1 (5 bases). CDR3 length equals 11 residues. The germline CDR1 and CDR2 sequences are DFQATT and SNEGSKA (reference sequence). Trimming cost V 3 bases and J 4 bases, with 6 bases left between them. This CDR3 reads CSARDIYGYTF. CDR3 DNA: TGCAGTGCTAGGGACATCTATGGCTACACCTTC.

This clonotype was counted only a few times. The CDR3 spells CASSRSSGTGILRTEAFF. Written as DNA, the CDR3 is TGTGCCAGTAGCAGAAGCTCCGGGACAGGGATATTGCGAACTGAAGCTTTCTTT. The rearrangement uses TRBV19 and TRBJ1-1; 9 positions match TRBD1. This CDR3 spans 18 amino acids. The trim removed 6 bases at V and 5 bases at J, leaving 19 bases unmatched. Germline V gene data show CDR1 as LNHDA and CDR2 as SQIVND (reference sequence).

The CDR3 sequence: CASSSKPGQNYEQYF. Written as DNA, the CDR3 is TGCGCCAGCAGCTCGAAACCGGGACAGAATTACGAGCAGTACTTC. The chain uses TRBV5-1 and TRBJ2-7; 7 bases are shared with TRBD1. Trimming removed 3 bases from V and 4 bases from J; junction bases left unmatched: 10. Germline CDR1 SGHRS, CDR2 YFSETQ. This CDR3 is 15 amino acids long.

This clonotype was seen a few times. The genes are TRBV5-6 and TRBJ1-5; TRBD1 aligns across 8 bases. The CDR3 contains 16 residues. The trim removed 2 bases at V and 4 bases at J, leaving 8 bases unmatched. Germline V gene data show CDR1 as SGHDT and CDR2 as YYEEEE. The CDR3 is CASSFGQGAVNQPQHF. DNA of the CDR3: TGTGCCAGCAGCTTCGGTCAGGGGGCAGTAAATCAGCCCCAGCATTTT.

This clonotype was recorded many times. The chain uses TRBV20-1 and TRBJ2-2; D gene ambiguous. Per germline, CDR1 DFQATT and CDR2 SNEGSKA (reference sequence). V was clipped by 2 bases and J by 1 base, with 5 bases between them. This CDR3 comprises 13 residues. This chain's CDR3 is CSARPVNTGELFF. The DNA of the CDR3 is TGCAGTGCTAGACCCGTGAACACCGGGGAGCTGTTTTTT.

This clonotype was recorded only once. The DNA of the CDR3 is TGCGCCAGCAGCTCCCTCACCAGCGCCGGGTCTGGAAACACCATATATTTT. Its protein is CASSSLTSAGSGNTIYF. The V gene is TRBV4-1, the J gene TRBJ1-3; D is unresolved. The germline CDR1 and CDR2 sequences are MGHRA and YSYEKL. The CDR3 is made up of 17 amino acids. V lost 5 bases and J 1 base, leaving 18 bases between the germline ends.

The chain links TRBV5-1 to TRBJ2-5, with D possibly being TRBD1 or TRBD2 (5 bases each). Germline loops: CDR1 SGHRS, CDR2 YFSETQ. CDR3 length: 16 residues. The ends were cut back, 0 bases at V and 1 base at J, with 13 bases in the middle. The CDR3 region is CASSLASGRLQETQYF. CDR3 coding DNA: TGCGCCAGCAGCTTGGCATCGGGGCGCCTCCAAGAGACCCAGTACTTC.